The following is a T cell receptor beta chain sequence with its context. Per the germline V gene, CDR1 is SGHRS and CDR2 is YFSETQ. Trimming cost V 5 bases and J 6 bases, with 17 bases left between them. This CDR3 region has 15 residues. The sample is drawn from a study of blood T cell repertoires in COVID-19. Study details: Nucleic acid was either cDNA or gDNA, and it came from T cells, B-cell-depleted T cells, or PBMCs.

Sequencing was performed with immunoSEQ multiplex PCR; in TCRdb, only in-frame clones are kept and a portion is missing. The data show 350,000 to 450,000 clones, around nine tenths seen once. The receptor was derived from a woman aged 18-29 years who had been exposed to COVID-19. The chain recombines TRBV5-1 with TRBJ1-4, with D tentatively TRBD1 (5 bases). Sequenced material: PBMCs or T cells enriched from blood (not recorded which). DNA of the CDR3: TGCGCCAGCAGGCTAGGGGCCTCCCGCGATGAAAAACTGTTTTTT. This translates into CASRLGASRDEKLFF.